These T cell receptor beta chains were read from a single sample in a study of shared clonotypes between healthy human individuals. Clones were sequenced by immunoSEQ multiplex PCR, and TCRdb holds only the in-frame ones, with some missing. The sample shows approximately 700,000 clones, less than 80% of them seen only once. Sequencing was done on a sample of memory CD4+ T cells sorted from blood. These receptors were obtained from a woman under 40 in good health. Each CDR3 is given with its conserved first and last residue. The D gene is left open where the match is weak. Not all rows give a size; the values are once, few, many and, for expanded clones, a class.

d_gene: TRBD2; v_gene: TRBV28; abundance: .; j_gene: TRBJ2-7; CDR3nt: TGTGCCAGCAGTTTTGCTAGCGGGTTCTCCTACGAGCAGTACTTC; CDR3aa: CASSFASGFSYEQYF
d_gene: .; v_gene: TRBV5-6; abundance: .; j_gene: TRBJ2-7; CDR3nt: TGTGCCAGCAGCTTGGCGGTGGGAAGCTCCTACGAGCAGTACTTC; CDR3aa: CASSLAVGSSYEQYF
d_gene: .; v_gene: TRBV7-8; abundance: once; j_gene: TRBJ2-1; CDR3nt: TGTGCCAGCAGCTCTCCGGACAATGAGCAGTTCTTC; CDR3aa: CASSSPDNEQFF
d_gene: .; v_gene: TRBV19; abundance: .; j_gene: TRBJ1-1; CDR3nt: TGTGCCAGTAGTACCTCAGGGGCCGCGAACACTGAAGCTTTCTTT; CDR3aa: CASSTSGAANTEAFF
d_gene: TRBD2; v_gene: TRBV28; abundance: few; j_gene: TRBJ2-5; CDR3nt: TGTGCCAGCAGTTTTCATGGAGGAACTAGCGGGAGAGAGACCCAGTACTTC; CDR3aa: CASSFHGGTSGRETQYF
d_gene: .; v_gene: TRBV7-2; abundance: .; j_gene: TRBJ2-7; CDR3nt: TGTGCCAGCAGCTTAGGGTTCTCGCTTAAGAACGAGCAGTACTTC; CDR3aa: CASSLGFSLKNEQYF
d_gene: .; v_gene: TRBV28; abundance: .; j_gene: TRBJ1-3; CDR3nt: TGTGCCAGCAGCTCAGACGGGAATGGAAACACCATATATTTT; CDR3aa: CASSSDGNGNTIYF
d_gene: .; v_gene: TRBV15; abundance: .; j_gene: TRBJ2-1; CDR3nt: TGTGCCACCAGCGAGCTGGGGGCGGGGTCCTACAATGAGCAGTTCTTC; CDR3aa: CATSELGAGSYNEQFF
d_gene: TRBD2; v_gene: TRBV10-2; abundance: few; j_gene: TRBJ2-2; CDR3nt: TGCGCCAGCGGGCGGGAGCGGACGAGCACCGGGGAGCTGTTTTTT; CDR3aa: CASGRERTSTGELFF
d_gene: .; v_gene: TRBV7-2; abundance: .; j_gene: TRBJ2-3; CDR3nt: TGTGCCAGCAGCTTATACATGAGCACAGATACGCAGTATTTT; CDR3aa: CASSLYMSTDTQYF
d_gene: TRBD1; v_gene: TRBV15; abundance: .; j_gene: TRBJ1-5; CDR3nt: TGTGCCACCAGTACCGACAGGGGGCTATTTCAGCCCCAGCATTTT; CDR3aa: CATSTDRGLFQPQHF
d_gene: .; v_gene: TRBV5-5; abundance: .; j_gene: TRBJ1-5; CDR3nt: TGTGCCAGCAGCCTTCTTAATCAGCCCCAGCATTTT; CDR3aa: CASSLLNQPQHF
d_gene: TRBD2; v_gene: TRBV4-2; abundance: .; j_gene: TRBJ2-7; CDR3nt: TGTGCCAGCAGCCAAGGTCTAGCGGAGACTTACGAGCAGTACTTC; CDR3aa: CASSQGLAETYEQYF
d_gene: .; v_gene: TRBV19; abundance: .; j_gene: TRBJ2-5; CDR3nt: TGTGCCAGTAGGGACAGCCCAAAAGAGACCCAGTACTTC; CDR3aa: CASRDSPKETQYF
d_gene: TRBD2; v_gene: TRBV6-5; abundance: few; j_gene: TRBJ2-1; CDR3nt: TGTGCCAGCAGTCCTAGCGGAGACCGCCCTAATGAGCAGTTCTTC; CDR3aa: CASSPSGDRPNEQFF
d_gene: TRBD2; v_gene: TRBV27; abundance: .; j_gene: TRBJ2-1; CDR3nt: TGTGCCAGCAGTCTCGGGACTAGCGGGAGCATTTACAATGAGCAGTTCTTC; CDR3aa: CASSLGTSGSIYNEQFF
d_gene: .; v_gene: TRBV28; abundance: .; j_gene: TRBJ2-7; CDR3nt: TGTGCCAGCAGGGAGACAGGCTTGGGTGAGCAGTACTTC; CDR3aa: CASRETGLGEQYF
d_gene: TRBD2; v_gene: TRBV19; abundance: .; j_gene: TRBJ2-1; CDR3nt: TGTGCCAGTAATTCTCTCGGGACTAGCGGTCTTAATGAGCAGTTCTTC; CDR3aa: CASNSLGTSGLNEQFF
d_gene: TRBD1; v_gene: TRBV6-1; abundance: few; j_gene: TRBJ1-5; CDR3nt: TGTGCCAGCAGTACAGGGGGCGATCAGCCCCAGCATTTT; CDR3aa: CASSTGGDQPQHF
d_gene: .; v_gene: TRBV30; abundance: few; j_gene: TRBJ2-3; CDR3nt: TGTGCCTGGGCCCGAATCGGTTCTGGTCGGACTAGCACAGATACGCAGTATTTT; CDR3aa: CAWARIGSGRTSTDTQYF
d_gene: .; v_gene: TRBV5-4; abundance: few; j_gene: TRBJ2-7; CDR3nt: TGTGCCAGCAGCTTGGAGGGGGGCGCGAGGGAGCAGTACTTC; CDR3aa: CASSLEGGAREQYF
d_gene: .; v_gene: TRBV6-1; abundance: .; j_gene: TRBJ2-2; CDR3nt: TGTGCCAGCAGTGTTCAGGGGACGAACACCGGGGAGCTGTTTTTT; CDR3aa: CASSVQGTNTGELFF